The clone carrying this T cell receptor beta chain was counted at least ten times. The sorted Tregs were CD4+CD25+CD127-/low cells. Full-length variable regions came from constant-region reverse primers plus semi-nested Nested Universal Primer A PCR. In TCRdb, the 5' RACE reads were re-called with MiXCR into one record per CDR3 protein. The top ten hold about 4% of the sample, which has tens of thousands of distinct CDR3 sequences, less than 25% seen once. This CDR3 spans 13 amino acids. The V segment lost 7 bases and the J segment 8 bases; nucleotides outside the gene matches: 6. V gene TRBV12-3 or TRBV12-4 combines with J gene TRBJ2-1; 9 bases match TRBD2. This sequence originates from a female donor with breast cancer. Source material: Tregs sorted from blood. CDR3 nucleotide sequence: TGTGCCAGCAAAGCGGGAGGTTTCGATGAGCAGTTCTTC. Protein sequence: CASKAGGFDEQFF.